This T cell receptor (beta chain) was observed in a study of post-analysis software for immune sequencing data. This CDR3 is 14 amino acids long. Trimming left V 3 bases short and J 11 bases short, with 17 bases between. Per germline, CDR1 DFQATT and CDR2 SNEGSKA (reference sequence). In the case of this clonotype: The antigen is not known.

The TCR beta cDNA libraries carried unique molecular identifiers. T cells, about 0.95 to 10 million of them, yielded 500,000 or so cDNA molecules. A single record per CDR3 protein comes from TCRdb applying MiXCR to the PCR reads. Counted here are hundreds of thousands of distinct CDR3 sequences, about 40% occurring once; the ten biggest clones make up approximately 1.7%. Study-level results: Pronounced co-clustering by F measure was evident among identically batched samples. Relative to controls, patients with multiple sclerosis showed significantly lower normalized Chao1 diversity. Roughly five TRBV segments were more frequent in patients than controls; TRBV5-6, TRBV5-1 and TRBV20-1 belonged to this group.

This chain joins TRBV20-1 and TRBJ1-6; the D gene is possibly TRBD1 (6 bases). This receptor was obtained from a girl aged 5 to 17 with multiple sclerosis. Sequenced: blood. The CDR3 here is CSASPRGATAPLHF. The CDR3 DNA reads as TGCAGTGCTAGCCCTCGGGGGGCAACGGCACCCCTCCACTTT.